One sample yielded the 21 T cell receptor beta chains listed below, sequenced in a study of CD8+CD57+ T cells in acquired aplastic anemia. For CDR3 and TCR beta VDJ profiling, genomic DNA was the template used. MiXCR was run by TCRdb on the reads, yielding one entry per CDR3 protein. The data show about 190,000 distinct CDR3 sequences, 50% to 55% seen once. The sample consisted of sorted CD4+, CD8+, or CD8+CD57+ T cells (not recorded which) from PBMCs. The receptor source for this set is a human donor in good health, serving as a control.

At least ten counts were recorded for this clonotype. The chain joins TRBV20-1 to TRBJ1-4; TRBD1 might be the D (6 bases). V lost 4 bases and J 1 base, leaving 13 bases between the germline ends. The germline V gene has CDR1 DFQATT and CDR2 SNEGSKA (reference sequence). The CDR3 consists of 15 residues. The CDR3 loop is CSANMGALTNEKLFF. The DNA for the CDR3 is TGCAGTGCTAACATGGGGGCCCTAACTAATGAAAAACTGTTTTTT.

The chain carries TRBV7-8 and TRBJ1-2; the D gene is possibly TRBD1 (5 bases). The V gene's germline CDR1 is SGHVS and CDR2 FQNEAQ. The germline V and J ends were trimmed by 4 bases and 5 bases, with 14 bases remaining between them. The CDR3 totals 14 residues. Here the CDR3 DNA reads TGTGCCAGCAGCTCGGGGACGGGGAGGTATGGCTACACCTTC. It translates to CASSSGTGRYGYTF.

This clonotype was counted at least ten times. The V and J genes are TRBV19 and TRBJ1-3; TRBD1 agrees at 7 bases. The CDR3 length is 14 residues. Trimming removed 8 bases from V and 1 base from J; junction bases left unmatched: 5. Germline assignment: CDR1 LNHDA and CDR2 SQIVND (reference sequence). The DNA of the CDR3 is TGTGCCAGTTTACCGGACAGGTCTGGAAACACCATATATTTT. Translated, it gives CASLPDRSGNTIYF.

About this clonotype: No conserved phenylalanine or tryptophan is present at the end of the CDR3, so a read error is the likely explanation. Because the CDR3's place on the DNA is in doubt, the DNA is left out and the CDR3 is given as listed by TCRdb. This sequence joins TRBV5-1 and TRBJ2-3; TRBD1 reflects the table's D call only, with no check against the DNA. Germline lookup yields CDR1 SGHRS and CDR2 YFSETQ. The CDR3 has 8 amino acids, counting both end residues. The CDR3 spells CASSRQGN.

This clonotype occurred many times. This chain uses TRBV7-2 with TRBJ2-7; D uncertain. This CDR3 contains 12 residues. Germline values: CDR1 SGHTA, CDR2 FQGNSA. V shed 5 bases and J shed 3 bases, with 8 bases lying between them. The CDR3 protein is CASSLNSYEQYF. CDR3 in DNA: TGTGCCAGCAGCCTGAACAGCTACGAGCAGTACTTC.

V and J are TRBV2 and TRBJ1-1, with D hard to call. The CDR3 runs 12 residues. V lost 4 bases, J lost 4 bases, and 7 bases lay in between. CDR1 is SNHLY, CDR2 FYNNEI, per germline. CDR3: CASSVRSTEAFF. Here the CDR3 DNA reads TGTGCCAGCAGTGTAAGGAGCACTGAAGCTTTCTTT.

This clonotype appeared a few times. The chain is built from TRBV6-4 and TRBJ2-3; 7 bases are a match to TRBD2. In germline, CDR1 is MRHNA, CDR2 SNTAGT. The CDR3 spans 14 residues. V lost 4 bases and J lost 0; bases outside the gene matches: 1. As DNA, the CDR3 is TGTGCCAGCAGTGTAGCGGGTAGCACAGATACGCAGTATTTT. Its protein is CASSVAGSTDTQYF.

This clonotype has at least ten counts. The chain uses TRBV19 and TRBJ2-1; 7 nucleotides agree with TRBD2. Trimming at V came to 1 base and at J to 4 bases, leaving 7 bases not matched to a gene. This CDR3 comprises 16 residues. From germline, CDR1 is LNHDA and CDR2 SQIVND (reference sequence). CDR3 sequence (DNA): TGTGCCAGTAGTATAGTTTCCAGCGGGGCGTACAATGAGCAGTTCTTC. This translates into CASSIVSSGAYNEQFF.

Worth noting for this clonotype: One end of the junction varies from germline; a read error may be responsible. This chain links TRBV10-1 with TRBJ2-2; D is perhaps TRBD2 (6 bases). The CDR3 is 13 residues long. In germline, CDR1 is WNHNN, CDR2 SYGVQD (reference sequence). CDR3 bases: TGTGCCAGCAGTGACAGCGGGACCGGGGAGCTGTTTTTT. Translating gives CASSDSGTGELFF.

This chain uses TRBV2 with TRBJ1-5, with D hard to call. The V and J ends lost 5 bases and 5 bases respectively, with 13 bases between them. In germline, CDR1 is SNHLY, CDR2 FYNNEI. The CDR3 covers 14 residues. CDR3 DNA sequence: TGTGCCAGCAGTCGGCGGACGGGTGATCAGCCCCAGCATTTT. This translates into CASSRRTGDQPQHF.

This clonotype was seen ten or more times. The chain combines TRBV5-6 with TRBJ1-2, with D tentatively TRBD1 (5 bases). Germline V gene sequence: CDR1 SGHDT, CDR2 YYEEEE. V was shortened by 0 bases and J by 6 bases, with 9 bases between the two germline ends. The CDR3 spans 13 residues. The CDR3: CASSLATGDGYTF. The CDR3 nucleotides read TGTGCCAGCAGCTTGGCAACAGGTGATGGCTACACCTTC.

This clonotype was recorded once. The chain couples TRBV9 to TRBJ2-2; D is possibly TRBD1 (6 bases). CDR3 length: 15 amino acids. Deletions cut 2 bases from V and 5 bases from J, with 13 bases between. Germline V gene sequence: CDR1 SGDLS, CDR2 YYNGEE. The CDR3 region has the DNA TGTGCCAGCAGCGTTGCAGGGGATAAGACCGGGGAGCTGTTTTTT. Translating gives CASSVAGDKTGELFF.

The J gene is TRBJ2-3, the V gene TRBV15, with TRBD1 matching 9 bases. The ends lost 0 bases at V and 0 bases at J; junction bases unmatched: 7. The germline CDR1 and CDR2 sequences are LNHNV and YYDKDF (reference sequence). The CDR3 is 18 residues long. DNA of the CDR3: TGTGCCACCAGCAGAGATGGGACAGGGAGACCGAGCACAGATACGCAGTATTTT. The encoded protein is CATSRDGTGRPSTDTQYF.

CDR3 nucleotide sequence: TGCGCCAGCAGCTCACATCCGCAAGCCTACGAGCAGTACTTC. Its translation: CASSSHPQAYEQYF. The rearrangement links TRBV5-1 to TRBJ2-7; no firm D call. The CDR3 loop spans 14 amino acids. From germline, CDR1 is SGHRS and CDR2 YFSETQ. Trimming pared 3 bases from V and 2 bases from J, leaving 12 bases between.

This clonotype was seen repeatedly, ten times or more. This CDR3 is CASSRGPSSGNTIYF. The CDR3 DNA is TGTGCCAGCAGCCGGGGGCCGAGCTCTGGAAACACCATATATTTT. V gene TRBV6-5 combines with J gene TRBJ1-3; D is possibly TRBD1 (6 bases). Germline V gene sequence: CDR1 MNHEY, CDR2 SVGAGI. With 6 bases removed from V and 0 bases from J, the gap between germline ends came to 12 bases. The CDR3 has 15 amino acids.

This clonotype was counted at least ten times. The chain has TRBV28 and TRBJ1-1; TRBD1 agrees at 7 bases. Germline lookup yields CDR1 MDHEN and CDR2 SYDVKM. V was pared by 6 bases and J by 1 base, with 5 bases of the junction left unmatched. The CDR3 is 14 residues long. CDR3 sequence (DNA): TGTGCCAGCAGCCTACAGGGGAGGAACACTGAAGCTTTCTTT. Protein product: CASSLQGRNTEAFF.

J is TRBJ2-1 and V is TRBV7-9; D is uncertain. This CDR3 has 13 amino acids. Germline lookup yields CDR1 SEHNR and CDR2 FQNEAQ (reference sequence). The ends were cut back, 3 bases at V and 10 bases at J, with 13 bases in the middle. The CDR3 spells CASSLARFREQFF. In DNA, the CDR3 is TGTGCCAGCAGCTTGGCACGGTTTCGCGAGCAGTTCTTC.

As for this clonotype: The junction departs from germline at one end; a sequencing error may be responsible. The V and J genes are TRBV7-7 and TRBJ2-7; TRBD2 is a possible D gene (6 bases). The CDR3 has 13 residues. In germline, CDR1 is SSHAT, CDR2 FNYEAQ (reference sequence). As DNA, the CDR3 is TGTGCTAGCAGCCTCGGGAGAGGGGACGAGCAGTACTTC. It specifies CASSLGRGDEQYF.

This clonotype showed up many times. This sequence joins TRBV15 and TRBJ1-6, with D perhaps TRBD1 (6 bases). Trimming pared 6 bases from V and 6 bases from J, leaving 15 bases between. The CDR3 has 15 residues. Per germline, CDR1 LNHNV and CDR2 YYDKDF (reference sequence). Here the CDR3 reads CATRDSRAINSPLHF. The CDR3 DNA follows: TGTGCCACCAGGGACAGCCGGGCCATTAATTCACCCCTCCACTTT.

This chain links TRBV24-1 with TRBJ1-2; maybe TRBD1 (5 bases). The CDR3 totals 11 residues. Per the germline V gene, CDR1 is KGHDR and CDR2 is SFDVKD. Between the trimmed V and J ends, which lost 2 bases and 11 bases, there was a span of 8 bases. This chain's CDR3 is CATSDSTVYTF. CDR3 bases: TGTGCCACCAGTGATTCGACAGTTTACACCTTC.

This clonotype was picked up many times. The CDR3 protein is CASSLLGAGKNIQYF. CDR3 DNA: TGTGCCAGCAGCTTATTGGGGGCTGGCAAAAACATTCAGTACTTC. The chain carries TRBV7-3 and TRBJ2-4, with D maybe TRBD1 (6 bases). Trimming took 2 bases from V and 3 from J, leaving 11 bases between them. There are 15 residues in the CDR3. Germline lookup yields CDR1 SGHTA and CDR2 FQGTGA. Based on the CDR3 plus reference TRBV7-3 and TRBJ2-4, the full variable domain is GAGVSQTPSNKVTEKGKYVELRCDPISGHTALYWYRQSLGQGPEFLIYFQGTGAADDSGLPNDRFFAVRPEGSVSTLKIQRTERGDSAVYLCASSLLGAGKNIQYFGAGTRLSVL.